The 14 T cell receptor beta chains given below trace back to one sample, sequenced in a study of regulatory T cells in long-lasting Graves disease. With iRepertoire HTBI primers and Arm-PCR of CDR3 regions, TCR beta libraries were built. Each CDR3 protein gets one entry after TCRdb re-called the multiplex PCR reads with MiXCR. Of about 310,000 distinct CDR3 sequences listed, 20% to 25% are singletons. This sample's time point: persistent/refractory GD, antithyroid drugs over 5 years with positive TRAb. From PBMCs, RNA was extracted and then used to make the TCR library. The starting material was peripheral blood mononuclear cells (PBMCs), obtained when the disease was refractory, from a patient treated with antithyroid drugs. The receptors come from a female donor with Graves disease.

The CDR3 region has the DNA TGTGCCAGCAGTGAATATTCGGGGGGGGTTCGAGAGACCCAGTACTTC. It codes for CASSEYSGGVRETQYF. The genes are TRBV25-1 and TRBJ2-5, with 8 positions matching TRBD2. CDR1 is MGHDK, CDR2 SYGVNS, per germline. The CDR3 is 16 amino acids. J gave up 4 bases and V 0 bases, and 7 bases lay outside the gene matches.

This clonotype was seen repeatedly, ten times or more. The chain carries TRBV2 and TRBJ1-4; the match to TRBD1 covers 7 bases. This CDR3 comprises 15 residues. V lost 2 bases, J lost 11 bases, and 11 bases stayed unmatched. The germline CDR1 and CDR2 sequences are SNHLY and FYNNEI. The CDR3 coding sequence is TGTGCCAGCAGTGAACAAGGGGACAGCGGCGACAAACTGTTTTTT. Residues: CASSEQGDSGDKLFF.

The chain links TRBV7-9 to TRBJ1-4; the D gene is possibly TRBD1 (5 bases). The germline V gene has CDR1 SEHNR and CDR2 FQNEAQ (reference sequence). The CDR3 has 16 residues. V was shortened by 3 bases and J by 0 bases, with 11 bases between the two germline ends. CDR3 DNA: TGTGCCAGCAGCTTGGGGCATACATCAACTAATGAAAAACTGTTTTTT. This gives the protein CASSLGHTSTNEKLFF.

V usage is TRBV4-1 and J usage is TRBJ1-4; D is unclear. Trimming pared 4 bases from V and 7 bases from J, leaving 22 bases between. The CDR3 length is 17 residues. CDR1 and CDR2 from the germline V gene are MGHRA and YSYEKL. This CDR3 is CASSPPGVESTSEKLFF. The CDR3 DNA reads TGCGCCAGCAGCCCGCCGGGAGTAGAGTCAACGAGTGAAAAACTGTTTTTT.

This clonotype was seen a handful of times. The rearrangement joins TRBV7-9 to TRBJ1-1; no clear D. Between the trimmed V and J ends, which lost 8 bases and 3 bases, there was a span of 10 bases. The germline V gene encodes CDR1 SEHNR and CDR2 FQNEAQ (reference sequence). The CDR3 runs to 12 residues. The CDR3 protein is CASARLDTEAFF. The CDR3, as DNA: TGTGCCAGCGCACGGCTGGACACTGAAGCTTTCTTT.

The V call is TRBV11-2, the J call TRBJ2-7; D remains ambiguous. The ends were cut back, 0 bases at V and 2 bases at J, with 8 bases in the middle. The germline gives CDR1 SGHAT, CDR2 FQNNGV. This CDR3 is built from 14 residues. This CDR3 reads CASSLDLGPYEQYF. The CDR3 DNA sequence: TGTGCCAGCAGCTTAGATCTGGGTCCCTACGAGCAGTACTTC.

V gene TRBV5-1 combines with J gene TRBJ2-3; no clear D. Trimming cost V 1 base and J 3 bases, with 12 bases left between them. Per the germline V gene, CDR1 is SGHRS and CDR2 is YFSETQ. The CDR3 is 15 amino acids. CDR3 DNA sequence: TGCGCCAGCAGCTTGAGTAGGGCCGCAACAGATACGCAGTATTTT. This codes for CASSLSRAATDTQYF. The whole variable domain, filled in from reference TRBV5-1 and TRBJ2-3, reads KAGVTQTPRYLIKTRGQQVTLSCSPISGHRSVSWYQQTPGQGLQFLFEYFSETQRNKGNFPGRFSGRQFSNSRSEMNVSTLELGDSALYLCASSLSRAATDTQYFGPGTRLTVL.

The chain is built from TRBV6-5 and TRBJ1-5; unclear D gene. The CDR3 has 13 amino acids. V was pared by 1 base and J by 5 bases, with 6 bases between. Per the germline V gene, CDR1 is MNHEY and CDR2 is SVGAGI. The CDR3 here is CASSYYLDQPQHF. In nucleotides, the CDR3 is TGTGCCAGCAGTTACTACTTAGATCAGCCCCAGCATTTT.

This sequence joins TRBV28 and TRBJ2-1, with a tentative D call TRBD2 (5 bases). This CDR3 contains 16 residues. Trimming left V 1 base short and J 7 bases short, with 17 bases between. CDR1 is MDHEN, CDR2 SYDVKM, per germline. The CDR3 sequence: CASSLFVGVVGNEQFF. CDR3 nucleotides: TGTGCCAGCAGTTTATTTGTGGGAGTAGTCGGGAATGAGCAGTTCTTC.

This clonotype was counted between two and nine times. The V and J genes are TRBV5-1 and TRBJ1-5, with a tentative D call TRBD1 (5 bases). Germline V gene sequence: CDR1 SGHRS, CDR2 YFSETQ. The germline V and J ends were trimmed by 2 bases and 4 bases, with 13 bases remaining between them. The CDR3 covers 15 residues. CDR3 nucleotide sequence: TGCGCCAGCAGCTTTTCCGGGGCTCCTAATCAGCCCCAGCATTTT. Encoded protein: CASSFSGAPNQPQHF.

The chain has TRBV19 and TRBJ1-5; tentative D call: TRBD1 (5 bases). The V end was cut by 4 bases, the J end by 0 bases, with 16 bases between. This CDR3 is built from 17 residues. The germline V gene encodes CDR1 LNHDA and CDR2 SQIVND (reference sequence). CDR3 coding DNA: TGTGCCAGTAGTAGGGACCGTCTGGGGGATAGCAATCAGCCCCAGCATTTT. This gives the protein CASSRDRLGDSNQPQHF.

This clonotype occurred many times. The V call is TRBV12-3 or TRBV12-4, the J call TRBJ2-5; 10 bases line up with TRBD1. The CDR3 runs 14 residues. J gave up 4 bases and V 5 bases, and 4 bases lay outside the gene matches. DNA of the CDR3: TGTGCCAGCAGTGACAGGGGGCAGGCAGAGACCCAGTACTTC. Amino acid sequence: CASSDRGQAETQYF.

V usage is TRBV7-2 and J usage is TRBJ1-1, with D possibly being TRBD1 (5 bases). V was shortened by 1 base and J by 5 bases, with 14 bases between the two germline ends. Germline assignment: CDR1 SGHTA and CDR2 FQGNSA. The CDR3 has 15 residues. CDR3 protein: CASSLDARAGTEAFF. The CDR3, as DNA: TGTGCCAGCAGCTTAGACGCCAGGGCAGGAACTGAAGCTTTCTTT. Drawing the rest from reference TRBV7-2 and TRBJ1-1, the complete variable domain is GAGVSQSPSNKVTEKGKDVELRCDPISGHTALYWYRQSLGQGLEFLIYFQGNSAPDKSGLPSDRFSAERTGGSVSTLTIQRTQQEDSAVYLCASSLDARAGTEAFFGQGTRLTVV.

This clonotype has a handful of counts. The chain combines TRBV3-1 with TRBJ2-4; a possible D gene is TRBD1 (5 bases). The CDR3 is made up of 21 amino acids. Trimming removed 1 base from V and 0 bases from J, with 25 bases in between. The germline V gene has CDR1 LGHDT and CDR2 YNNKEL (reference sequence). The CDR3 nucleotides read TGTGCCAGCAGCCAAGGGAACTTCGGATCTCTGGGGCGGACAGCCAAAAACATTCAGTACTTC. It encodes CASSQGNFGSLGRTAKNIQYF.